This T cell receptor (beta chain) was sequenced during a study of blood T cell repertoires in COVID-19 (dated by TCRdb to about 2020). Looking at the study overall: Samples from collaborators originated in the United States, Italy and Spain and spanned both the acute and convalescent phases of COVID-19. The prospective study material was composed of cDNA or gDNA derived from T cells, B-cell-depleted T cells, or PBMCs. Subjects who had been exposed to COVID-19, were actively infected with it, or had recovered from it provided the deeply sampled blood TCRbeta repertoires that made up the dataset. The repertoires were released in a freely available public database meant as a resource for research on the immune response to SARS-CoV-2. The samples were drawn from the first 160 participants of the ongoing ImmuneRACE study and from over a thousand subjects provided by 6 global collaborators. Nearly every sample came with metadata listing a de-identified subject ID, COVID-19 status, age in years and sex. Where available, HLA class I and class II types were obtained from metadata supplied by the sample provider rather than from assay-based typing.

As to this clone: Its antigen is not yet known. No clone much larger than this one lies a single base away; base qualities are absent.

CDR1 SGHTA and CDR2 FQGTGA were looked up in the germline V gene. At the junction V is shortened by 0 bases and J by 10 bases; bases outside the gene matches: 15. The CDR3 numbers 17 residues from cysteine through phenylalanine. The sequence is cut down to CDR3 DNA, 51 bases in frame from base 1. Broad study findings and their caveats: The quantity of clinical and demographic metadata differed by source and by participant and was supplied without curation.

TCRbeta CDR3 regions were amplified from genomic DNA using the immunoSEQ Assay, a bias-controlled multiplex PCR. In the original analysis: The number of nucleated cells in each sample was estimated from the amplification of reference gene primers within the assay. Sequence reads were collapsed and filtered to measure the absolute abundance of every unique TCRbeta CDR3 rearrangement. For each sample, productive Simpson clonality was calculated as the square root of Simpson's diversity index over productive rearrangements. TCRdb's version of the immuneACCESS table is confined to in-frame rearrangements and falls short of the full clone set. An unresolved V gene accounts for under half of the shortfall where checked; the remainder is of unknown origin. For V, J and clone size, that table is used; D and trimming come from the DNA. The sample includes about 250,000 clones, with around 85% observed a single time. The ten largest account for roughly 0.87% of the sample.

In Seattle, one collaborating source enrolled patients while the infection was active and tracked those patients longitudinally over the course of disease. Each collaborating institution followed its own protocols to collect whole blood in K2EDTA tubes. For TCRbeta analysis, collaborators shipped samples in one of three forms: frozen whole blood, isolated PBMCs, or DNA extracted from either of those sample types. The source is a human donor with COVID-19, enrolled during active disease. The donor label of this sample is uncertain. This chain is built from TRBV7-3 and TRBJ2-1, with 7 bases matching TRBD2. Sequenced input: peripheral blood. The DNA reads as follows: TGTGCCAGCAGCTTAACCCGAGGGGACTATGACCCTCGGGAGCAGTTCTTC. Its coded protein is CASSLTRGDYDPREQFF.